This T cell receptor (beta chain) was recorded in a study of cytomegalovirus exposure and HLA in healthy donors. Study overall: A later analysis reported the same platform for the roughly 120 validation repertoires and the roughly 670 first-cohort repertoires. Overall study findings and caveats: Rarity held for most TCR sequences, but there were some public TCRs that occurred in many donors. TCR beta chains numbering some 160 were designated cytomegalovirus-associated.

V dropped 0 bases and J dropped 4; count of bases not matched to a gene: 5. Germline V gene lookup returns CDR1 SGDLS and CDR2 YYNGEE. CDR3 size: 15 residues. From the 120-subject validation cohort, which was separate from the approximately 670-subject first cohort, the donors were drawn. The protocol was immunoSEQ multiplex PCR, while the TCRdb copy is restricted to in-frame clones and leaves out a portion. The sample lists under 75,000 clones; just under 85% were seen once. With respect to this clone: Its target is not known.

The TCR originated in a young man in good health and CMV-seronegative. Sequenced material: PBMCs. The chain uses TRBV9 and TRBJ2-3; 7 positions match TRBD1. This CDR3 is CASSVVGRGSDTQYF. In DNA form, the CDR3 reads TGTGCCAGCAGCGTAGTGGGCAGGGGGTCAGATACGCAGTATTTT. The full variable domain, with the rest looked up from reference TRBV9 and TRBJ2-3, is DSGVTQTPKHLITATGQRVTLRCSPRSGDLSVYWYQQSLDQGLQFLIQYYNGEERAKGNILERFSAQQFPDLHSELNLSSLELGDSALYFCASSVVGRGSDTQYFGPGTRLTVL.